The entry that follows covers one TCR beta chain sequence. The antigen is unknown. These data belong to a study of OX40 agonist ivuxolimab in advanced cancers. Study details: Across the patients, intravenous ivuxolimab was delivered every 2 weeks at 0.01 to 10 mg/kg. Three patients showed partial responses: one hepatocellular carcinoma and two cutaneous melanoma cases.

The V end lost 5 bases, the J end lost 5 bases, and 12 bases lay between the germline ends. CDR3 length: 13 residues. Germline CDR1 reads SGHTA; CDR2 reads FQGTGA. Clones were read by immunoSEQ multiplex PCR, and TCRdb kept only the in-frame ones, dropping some. The table has about 53,000 clones, approximately 84% seen once. Findings and caveats of the study: CD8+ T cells (on average) carried more expanded clones than CD4+ T cells. Dose levels from 0.1 to 3.0 mg/kg saw CD4+ and CD8+ blood T cells expand clonally by week 6.

The chain has TRBV7-3 and TRBJ2-5; weak D call: TRBD2 (5 bases). Sample: CD4+ or CD8+ T cells sorted from blood, taken in a trial of the OX40 agonist ivuxolimab. This TCR derives from an adult with an advanced solid tumor such as melanoma, head and neck, liver or kidney cancer. CDR3 DNA sequence: TGTGCCAGCAGCCACGCCCGAGGGGAGACCCAGTACTTC. It encodes CASSHARGETQYF.